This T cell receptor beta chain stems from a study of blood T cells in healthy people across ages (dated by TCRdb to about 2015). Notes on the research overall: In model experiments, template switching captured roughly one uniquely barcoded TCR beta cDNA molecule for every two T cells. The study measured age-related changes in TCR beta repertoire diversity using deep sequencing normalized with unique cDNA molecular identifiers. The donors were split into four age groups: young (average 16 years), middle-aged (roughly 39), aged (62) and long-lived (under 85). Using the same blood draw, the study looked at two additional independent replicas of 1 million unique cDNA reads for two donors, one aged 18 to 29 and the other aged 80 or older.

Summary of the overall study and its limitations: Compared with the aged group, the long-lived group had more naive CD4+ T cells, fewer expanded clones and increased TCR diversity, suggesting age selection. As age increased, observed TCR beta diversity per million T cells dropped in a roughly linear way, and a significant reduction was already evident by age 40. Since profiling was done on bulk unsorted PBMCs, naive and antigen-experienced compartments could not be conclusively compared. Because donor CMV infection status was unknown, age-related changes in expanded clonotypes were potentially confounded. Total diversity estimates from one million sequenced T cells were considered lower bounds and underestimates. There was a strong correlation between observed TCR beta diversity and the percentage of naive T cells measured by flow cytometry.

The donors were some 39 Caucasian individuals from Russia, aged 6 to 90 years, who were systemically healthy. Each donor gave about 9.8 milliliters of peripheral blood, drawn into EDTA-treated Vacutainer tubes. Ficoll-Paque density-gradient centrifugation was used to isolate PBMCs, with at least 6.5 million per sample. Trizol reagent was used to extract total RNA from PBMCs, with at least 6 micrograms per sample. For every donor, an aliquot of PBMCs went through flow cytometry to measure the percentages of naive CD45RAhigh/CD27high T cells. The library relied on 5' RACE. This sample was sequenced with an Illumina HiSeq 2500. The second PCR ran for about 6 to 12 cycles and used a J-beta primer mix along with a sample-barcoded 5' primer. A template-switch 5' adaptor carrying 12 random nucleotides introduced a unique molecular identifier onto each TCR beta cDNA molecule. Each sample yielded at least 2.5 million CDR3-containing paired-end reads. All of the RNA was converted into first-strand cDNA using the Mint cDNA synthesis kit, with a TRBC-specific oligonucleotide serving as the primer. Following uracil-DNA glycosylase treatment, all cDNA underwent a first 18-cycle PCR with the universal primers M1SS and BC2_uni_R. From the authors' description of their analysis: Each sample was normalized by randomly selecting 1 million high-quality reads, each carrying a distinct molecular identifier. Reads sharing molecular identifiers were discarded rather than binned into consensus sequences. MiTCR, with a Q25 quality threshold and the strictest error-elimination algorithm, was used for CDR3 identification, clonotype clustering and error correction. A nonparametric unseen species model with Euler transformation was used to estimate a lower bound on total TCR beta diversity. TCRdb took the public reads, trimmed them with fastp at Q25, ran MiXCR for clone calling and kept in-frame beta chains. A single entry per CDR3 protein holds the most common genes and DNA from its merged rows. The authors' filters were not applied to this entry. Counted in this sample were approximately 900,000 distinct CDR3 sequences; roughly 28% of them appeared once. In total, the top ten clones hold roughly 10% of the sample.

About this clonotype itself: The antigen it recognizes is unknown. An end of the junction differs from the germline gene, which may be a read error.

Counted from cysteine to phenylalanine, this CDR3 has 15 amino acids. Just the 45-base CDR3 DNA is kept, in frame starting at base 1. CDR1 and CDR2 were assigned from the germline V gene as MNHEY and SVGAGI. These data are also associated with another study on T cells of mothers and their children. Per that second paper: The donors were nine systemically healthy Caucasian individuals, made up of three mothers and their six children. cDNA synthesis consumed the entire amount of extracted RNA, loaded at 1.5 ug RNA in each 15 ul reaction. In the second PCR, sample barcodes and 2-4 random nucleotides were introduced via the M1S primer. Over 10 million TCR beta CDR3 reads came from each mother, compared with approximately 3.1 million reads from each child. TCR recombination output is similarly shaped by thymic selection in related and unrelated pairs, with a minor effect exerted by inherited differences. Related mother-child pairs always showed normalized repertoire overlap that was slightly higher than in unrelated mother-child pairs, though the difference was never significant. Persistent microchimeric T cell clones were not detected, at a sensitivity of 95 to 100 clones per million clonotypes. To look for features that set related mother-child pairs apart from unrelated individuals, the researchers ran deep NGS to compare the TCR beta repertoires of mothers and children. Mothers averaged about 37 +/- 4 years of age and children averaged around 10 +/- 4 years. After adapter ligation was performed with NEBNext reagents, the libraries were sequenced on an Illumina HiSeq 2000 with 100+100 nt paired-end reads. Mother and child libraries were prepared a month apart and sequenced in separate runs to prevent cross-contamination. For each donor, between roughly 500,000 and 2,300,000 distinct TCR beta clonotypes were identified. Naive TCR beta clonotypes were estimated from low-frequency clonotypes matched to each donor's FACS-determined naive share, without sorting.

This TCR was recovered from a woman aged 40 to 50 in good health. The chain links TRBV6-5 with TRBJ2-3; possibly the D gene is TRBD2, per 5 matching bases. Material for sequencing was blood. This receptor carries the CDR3 CASSYSKRSRDTQYF. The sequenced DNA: TGTGCCAGCAGTTACTCGAAGCGGAGCAGAGATACGCAGTATTTT.